This is a list of T cell receptor beta chains from one sample in a study of T cells after yellow fever vaccination. TCRdb re-analysed the 5' RACE reads in MiXCR, keeping a single row per CDR3 protein. Of 450,000 to 550,000 distinct CDR3 sequences detected, 20% to 25% appear once; the ten largest clones hold less than 20%. Sample: PBMCs, taken 21 days after the first yellow fever vaccination. These receptor sequences come from a man aged 18 to 30 who received the YFV17D yellow fever vaccine. Both conserved end residues are part of each CDR3. The order of the fields is V gene, clone size, J gene, D gene, CDR3 protein, CDR3 DNA. A D gene is named only where the DNA matches it firmly. Clone size appears in some rows only: once, few, many, or a class for an expanded clone.

V gene: TRBV3-1
clone size: NA
J gene: TRBJ1-2
D gene: NA
CDR3 protein: CASSQESSYGYTF
CDR3 DNA: TGTGCCAGCAGCCAAGAGTCTAGCTATGGCTACACCTTC

V gene: TRBV3-1
clone size: NA
J gene: TRBJ1-1
D gene: TRBD1
CDR3 protein: CASSQGTGLTEAFF
CDR3 DNA: TGTGCCAGCAGCCAAGGGACAGGCCTAACTGAAGCTTTCTTT

V gene: TRBV6-1
clone size: NA
J gene: TRBJ2-5
D gene: TRBD2
CDR3 protein: CASTPSSGAVLQETQYF
CDR3 DNA: TGTGCCAGCACACCATCAAGCGGGGCGGTACTCCAAGAGACCCAGTACTTC

V gene: TRBV4-2
clone size: NA
J gene: TRBJ2-1
D gene: NA
CDR3 protein: CASSQESGSPNEQFF
CDR3 DNA: TGTGCCAGCAGCCAAGAGAGCGGGTCACCCAATGAGCAGTTCTTC

V gene: TRBV7-2
clone size: few
J gene: TRBJ2-7
D gene: NA
CDR3 protein: CASSLGPTTPYEQYF
CDR3 DNA: TGTGCCAGCAGCTTAGGACCGACAACCCCCTACGAGCAGTACTTC

V gene: TRBV20-1
clone size: few
J gene: TRBJ2-3
D gene: TRBD2
CDR3 protein: CSARKRGGLVDTQYF
CDR3 DNA: TGCAGTGCTAGAAAGCGGGGGGGCCTGGTAGATACGCAGTATTTT

V gene: TRBV4-3
clone size: NA
J gene: TRBJ2-2
D gene: NA
CDR3 protein: CASSQEQSTGELFF
CDR3 DNA: TGCGCCAGCAGCCAAGAACAGAGCACCGGGGAGCTGTTTTTT

V gene: TRBV18
clone size: few
J gene: TRBJ1-1
D gene: NA
CDR3 protein: CASLADRQNTEAFF
CDR3 DNA: TGTGCCAGCCTTGCCGACAGGCAGAACACTGAAGCTTTCTTT

V gene: TRBV28
clone size: few
J gene: TRBJ1-4
D gene: NA
CDR3 protein: CASSPGAAREKLFF
CDR3 DNA: TGTGCCAGCAGCCCTGGCGCCGCTAGGGAAAAACTGTTTTTT

V gene: TRBV12-3/TRBV12-4
clone size: NA
J gene: TRBJ1-1
D gene: NA
CDR3 protein: CANLKRRDTEAFF
CDR3 DNA: TGTGCCAACCTAAAAAGGCGGGACACTGAAGCTTTCTTT

V gene: TRBV27
clone size: NA
J gene: TRBJ1-1
D gene: NA
CDR3 protein: CASSSIRGGENTEAFF
CDR3 DNA: TGTGCCAGCAGTTCCATCCGCGGGGGAGAGAACACTGAAGCTTTCTTT

V gene: TRBV7-2
clone size: few
J gene: TRBJ1-5
D gene: TRBD1
CDR3 protein: CASGDRSNQPQHF
CDR3 DNA: TGTGCCAGTGGGGACAGGAGCAATCAGCCCCAGCATTTT

V gene: TRBV27
clone size: NA
J gene: TRBJ2-6
D gene: NA
CDR3 protein: CASSRFSGANVLTF
CDR3 DNA: TGTGCCAGCAGTCGCTTCTCTGGGGCCAACGTCCTGACTTTC

V gene: TRBV6-4
clone size: few
J gene: TRBJ1-2
D gene: TRBD1
CDR3 protein: CASSATGKDYGYTF
CDR3 DNA: TGTGCCAGCAGTGCGACAGGGAAGGACTATGGCTACACCTTC

V gene: TRBV5-5
clone size: NA
J gene: TRBJ1-1
D gene: NA
CDR3 protein: CASSSFVGLNTEAFF
CDR3 DNA: TGTGCCAGCAGCTCCTTCGTGGGTTTGAACACTGAAGCTTTCTTT

V gene: TRBV7-9
clone size: NA
J gene: TRBJ2-3
D gene: TRBD1
CDR3 protein: CASSLAGTVQGDTQYF
CDR3 DNA: TGTGCCAGCAGCTTAGCGGGGACAGTCCAAGGAGATACGCAGTATTTT

V gene: TRBV4-3
clone size: few
J gene: TRBJ2-3
D gene: NA
CDR3 protein: CASSQMVYTDTQYF
CDR3 DNA: TGCGCCAGCAGCCAGATGGTCTACACAGATACGCAGTATTTT

V gene: TRBV4-3
clone size: few
J gene: TRBJ2-1
D gene: NA
CDR3 protein: CASSERTGDNEQFF
CDR3 DNA: TGCGCCAGCAGCGAACGGACCGGGGACAATGAGCAGTTCTTC

V gene: TRBV5-1
clone size: NA
J gene: TRBJ2-2
D gene: NA
CDR3 protein: CASRDGDTGELFF
CDR3 DNA: TGCGCCAGCAGGGACGGGGACACCGGGGAGCTGTTTTTT

V gene: TRBV7-2
clone size: few
J gene: TRBJ2-3
D gene: NA
CDR3 protein: CASSREWGGGTDTQYF
CDR3 DNA: TGTGCCAGCAGCCGAGAATGGGGCGGAGGCACAGATACGCAGTATTTT

V gene: TRBV4-3
clone size: few
J gene: TRBJ2-2
D gene: TRBD1
CDR3 protein: CASSQEQGANTGELFF
CDR3 DNA: TGCGCCAGCAGCCAGGAACAGGGGGCGAACACCGGGGAGCTGTTTTTT

V gene: TRBV7-8
clone size: NA
J gene: TRBJ1-4
D gene: TRBD1
CDR3 protein: CASSPNRGVTPTNEKLFF
CDR3 DNA: TGTGCCAGCAGCCCTAACAGGGGGGTTACGCCAACTAATGAAAAACTGTTTTTT

V gene: TRBV28
clone size: few
J gene: TRBJ1-1
D gene: NA
CDR3 protein: CATGQQAEAFF
CDR3 DNA: TGTGCCACAGGACAGCAAGCTGAAGCTTTCTTT

V gene: TRBV6-2/TRBV6-3
clone size: NA
J gene: TRBJ2-5
D gene: TRBD2
CDR3 protein: CATRFGRLTQYF
CDR3 DNA: TGTGCCACCCGTTTCGGGAGGCTGACCCAGTACTTC

V gene: TRBV2
clone size: NA
J gene: TRBJ2-6
D gene: NA
CDR3 protein: CACSFGAGHPSGANVLTF
CDR3 DNA: TGTGCCTGCAGTTTTGGGGCCGGTCACCCGTCTGGGGCCAACGTCCTGACTTTC

V gene: TRBV20-1
clone size: NA
J gene: TRBJ1-5
D gene: TRBD1
CDR3 protein: CSARAGTGIQPQHF
CDR3 DNA: TGCAGTGCCAGGGCCGGGACAGGGATTCAGCCCCAGCATTTT

V gene: TRBV20-1
clone size: few
J gene: TRBJ2-3
D gene: TRBD1
CDR3 protein: CSATPPGQGIVSDTQYF
CDR3 DNA: TGCAGTGCCACCCCGCCGGGACAGGGGATAGTTTCGGATACGCAGTATTTT

V gene: TRBV4-1
clone size: NA
J gene: TRBJ1-4
D gene: NA
CDR3 protein: CASSPVGATNEKLFF
CDR3 DNA: TGCGCCAGCAGCCCGGTCGGGGCAACTAATGAAAAACTGTTTTTT

V gene: TRBV6-5
clone size: few
J gene: TRBJ2-5
D gene: TRBD1
CDR3 protein: CASSYSGTGQGETQYF
CDR3 DNA: TGTGCCAGCAGTTATTCCGGGACAGGGCAAGGAGAGACCCAGTACTTC

V gene: TRBV7-2
clone size: NA
J gene: TRBJ1-5
D gene: NA
CDR3 protein: CASSHPGVNQPQHF
CDR3 DNA: TGTGCCAGCAGCCACCCAGGAGTCAATCAGCCCCAGCATTTT

V gene: TRBV27
clone size: once
J gene: TRBJ2-2
D gene: TRBD2
CDR3 protein: CASIKRTSGGGNTGELFF
CDR3 DNA: TGTGCCAGCATCAAAAGGACTAGCGGGGGGGGAAACACCGGGGAGCTGTTTTTT